This section outlines one T cell receptor (beta chain) sequence together with its context. Profiled with immunoSEQ multiplex PCR; TCRdb holds only in-frame clones, not every one. Of under 65,000 clones listed, 95% to 96% are singletons. This sample was taken from a study of technical replicates of blood from a few donors. J lost 3 bases, V lost 7 bases, and 5 bases had no gene match. The CDR3 totals 14 residues. CDR1 is MNHNY and CDR2 is SVGAGI in the germline V gene (reference sequence). The sample taken for sequencing was T cells isolated from PBMCs. The chain has TRBV6-6 and TRBJ2-7, with 11 bases that match TRBD2. The TCR comes from a human donor in good health. DNA of the CDR3: TGTGCCAGCATAGCGACTAGCGGGAACTACGAGCAGTACTTC. This translates into CASIATSGNYEQYF.